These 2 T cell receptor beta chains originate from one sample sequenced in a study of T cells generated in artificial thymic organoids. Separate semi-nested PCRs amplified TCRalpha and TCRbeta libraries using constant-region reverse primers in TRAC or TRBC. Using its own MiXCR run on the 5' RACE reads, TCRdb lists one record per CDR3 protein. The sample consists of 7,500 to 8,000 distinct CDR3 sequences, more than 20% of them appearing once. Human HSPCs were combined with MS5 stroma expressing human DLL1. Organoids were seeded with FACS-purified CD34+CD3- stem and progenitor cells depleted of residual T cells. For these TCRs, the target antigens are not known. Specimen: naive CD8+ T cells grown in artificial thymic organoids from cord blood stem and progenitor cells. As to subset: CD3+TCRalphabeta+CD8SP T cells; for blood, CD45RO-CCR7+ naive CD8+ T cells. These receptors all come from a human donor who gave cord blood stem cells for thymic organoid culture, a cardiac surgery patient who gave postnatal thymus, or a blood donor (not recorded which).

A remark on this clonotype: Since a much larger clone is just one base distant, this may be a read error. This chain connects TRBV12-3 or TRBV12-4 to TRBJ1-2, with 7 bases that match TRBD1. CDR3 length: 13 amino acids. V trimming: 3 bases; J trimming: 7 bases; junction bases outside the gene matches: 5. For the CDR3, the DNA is TGTGCCAGCAGTTTGACAGGGTATCGTGGCTACACCTTC. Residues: CASSLTGYRGYTF.

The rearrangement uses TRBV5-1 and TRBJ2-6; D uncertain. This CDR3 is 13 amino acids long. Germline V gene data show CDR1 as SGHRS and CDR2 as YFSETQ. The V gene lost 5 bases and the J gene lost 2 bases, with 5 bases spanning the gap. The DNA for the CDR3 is TGCGCCAGCAGGTTTCCTGGGGCCAACGTCCTGACTTTC. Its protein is CASRFPGANVLTF.